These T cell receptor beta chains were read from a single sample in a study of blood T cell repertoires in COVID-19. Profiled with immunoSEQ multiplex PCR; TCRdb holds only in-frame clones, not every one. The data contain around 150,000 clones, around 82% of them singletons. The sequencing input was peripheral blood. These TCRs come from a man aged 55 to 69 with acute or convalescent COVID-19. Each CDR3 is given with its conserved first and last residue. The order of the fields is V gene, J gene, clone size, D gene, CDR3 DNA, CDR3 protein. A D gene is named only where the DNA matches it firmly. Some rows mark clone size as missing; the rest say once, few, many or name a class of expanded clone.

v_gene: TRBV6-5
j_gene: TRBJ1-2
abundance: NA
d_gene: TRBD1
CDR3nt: TGTGCCAGCCTGGGGCGACAGGGGGCTGGCTACACCTTC
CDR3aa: CASLGRQGAGYTF

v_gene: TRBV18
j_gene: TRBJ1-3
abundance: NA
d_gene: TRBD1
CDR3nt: TGTGCCAGCTCATCTGGACAGGGCTCTGGAAACACCATATATTTT
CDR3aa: CASSSGQGSGNTIYF

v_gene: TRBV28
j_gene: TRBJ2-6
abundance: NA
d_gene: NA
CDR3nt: TGTGCCAGCCACTCGACGGGGGGCAGGGAGGGCTCTGGGGCCAACGTCCTGACTTTC
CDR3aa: CASHSTGGREGSGANVLTF

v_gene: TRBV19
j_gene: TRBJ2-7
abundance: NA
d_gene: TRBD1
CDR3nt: TGTGCCAGTAGTACCCCGGGGACAGGGAACGAGCAGTACTTC
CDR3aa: CASSTPGTGNEQYF

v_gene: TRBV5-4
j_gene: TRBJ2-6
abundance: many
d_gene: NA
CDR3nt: TGTGCCAGCAGCCGCGCTGGGGCCAACGTCCTGACTTTC
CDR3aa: CASSRAGANVLTF

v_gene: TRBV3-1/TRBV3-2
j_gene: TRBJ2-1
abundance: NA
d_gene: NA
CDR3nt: TGTGCCAGCAGCCCAATGGCGGACTCCTACAATGAGCAGTTCTTC
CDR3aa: CASSPMADSYNEQFF

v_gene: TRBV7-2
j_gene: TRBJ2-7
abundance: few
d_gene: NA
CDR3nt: TGTGCCAGCAGCTTAGGAAGCGGCTACGAGCAGTACTTC
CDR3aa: CASSLGSGYEQYF

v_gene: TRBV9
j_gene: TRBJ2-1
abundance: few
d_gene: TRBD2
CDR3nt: TGTGCCAGCAGCGTCCTTTCAGCGGGGAGCTCCTACAATGAGCAGTTCTTC
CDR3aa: CASSVLSAGSSYNEQFF

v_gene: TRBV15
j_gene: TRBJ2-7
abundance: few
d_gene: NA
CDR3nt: TGTGCCACCAGCGACCGGGAGAGAGTGCCCTACGAGCAGTACTTC
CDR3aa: CATSDRERVPYEQYF

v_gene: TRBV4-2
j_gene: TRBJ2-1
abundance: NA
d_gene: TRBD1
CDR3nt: TGTGCCAGCAGCCAAGGGACAGGGGAACACAGCGCTTACAATGAGCAGTTCTTC
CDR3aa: CASSQGTGEHSAYNEQFF

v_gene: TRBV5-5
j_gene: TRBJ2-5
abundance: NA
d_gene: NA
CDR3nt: TGTGCCAGCAGCCCCCAAGCTAGCTCTCAGACCCAGTACTTC
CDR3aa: CASSPQASSQTQYF

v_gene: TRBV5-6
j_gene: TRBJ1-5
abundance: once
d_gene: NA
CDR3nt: TGTGCCAGCAGCTTGGTCGGACAAACCAATCAGCCCCAGCATTTT
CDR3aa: CASSLVGQTNQPQHF

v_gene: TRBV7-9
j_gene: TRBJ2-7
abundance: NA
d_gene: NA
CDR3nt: TGTGCCAGCAGCTTTGGGAGAAGCTCCTACGAGCAGTACTTC
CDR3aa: CASSFGRSSYEQYF

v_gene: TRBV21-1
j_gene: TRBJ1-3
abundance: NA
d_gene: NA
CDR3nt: TGTGCCAGCAGCAAAAAAGGGGACAGAACCTCTGGAAACACCATATATTTT
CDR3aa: CASSKKGDRTSGNTIYF

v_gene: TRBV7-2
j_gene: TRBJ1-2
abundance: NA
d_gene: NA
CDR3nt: TGTGCCAGCAGCGCCTCCGGGAGGCAAGGCTACACCTTC
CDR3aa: CASSASGRQGYTF

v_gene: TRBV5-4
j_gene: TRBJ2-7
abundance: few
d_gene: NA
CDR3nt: TGTGCCAGCAGCTCCAGCCGGGCCCGGGGATCCTACGAGCAGTACTTC
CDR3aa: CASSSSRARGSYEQYF

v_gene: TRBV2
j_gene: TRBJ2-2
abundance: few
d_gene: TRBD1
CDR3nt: TGTGCCAGCAGCCCGCAGGGGGCGCAGGGCGGGGAGCTGTTTTTT
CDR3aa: CASSPQGAQGGELFF

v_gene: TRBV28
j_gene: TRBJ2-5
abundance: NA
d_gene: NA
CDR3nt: TGTGCCAGCAGTCCTGAGGAGACCCAGTACTTC
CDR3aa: CASSPEETQYF

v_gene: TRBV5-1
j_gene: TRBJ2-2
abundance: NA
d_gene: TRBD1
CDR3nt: TGCGCCAGCAGCTTGTGGACAGGGGACAAATGGGACACCGGGGAGCTGTTTTTT
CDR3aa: CASSLWTGDKWDTGELFF

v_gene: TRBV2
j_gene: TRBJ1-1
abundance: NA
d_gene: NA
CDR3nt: TGTGCCAGCAGATCGTGGGAGGACACTGAAGCTTTCTTT
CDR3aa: CASRSWEDTEAFF

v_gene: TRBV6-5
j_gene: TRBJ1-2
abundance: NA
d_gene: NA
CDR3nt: TGTGCCAGCAGTTACAGCGGACTCAACTATGGCTACACCTTC
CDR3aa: CASSYSGLNYGYTF

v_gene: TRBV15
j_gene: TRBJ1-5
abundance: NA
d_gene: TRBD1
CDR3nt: TGTGCCACCAGCAGAGGGGACAGGGGCAATCAGCCCCAGCATTTT
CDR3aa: CATSRGDRGNQPQHF

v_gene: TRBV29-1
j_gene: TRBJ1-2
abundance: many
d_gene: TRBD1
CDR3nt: TGCAGCGTCGCCGGGACAGGGTCCGGCTACACCTTC
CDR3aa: CSVAGTGSGYTF

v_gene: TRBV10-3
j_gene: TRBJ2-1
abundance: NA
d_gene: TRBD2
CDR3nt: TGTGCCATCAGTCCGACTAGCGGGAGTGTAGGTGAGCAGTTCTTC
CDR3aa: CAISPTSGSVGEQFF

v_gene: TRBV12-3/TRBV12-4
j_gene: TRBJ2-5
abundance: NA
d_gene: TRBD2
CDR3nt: TGTGCCAGCACCTCGTGGGGGGGAGAGACCCAGTACTTC
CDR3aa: CASTSWGGETQYF

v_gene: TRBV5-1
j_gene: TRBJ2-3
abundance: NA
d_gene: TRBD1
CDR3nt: TGCGCCAGCAGCTCGACCGGGACAGGGGCCTCTACTAGCACAGATACGCAGTATTTT
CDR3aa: CASSSTGTGASTSTDTQYF

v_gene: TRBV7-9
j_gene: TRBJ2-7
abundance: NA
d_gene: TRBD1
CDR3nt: TGTGCCAGCAGCTCGGACAGGGTGGTGTACGAGCAGTACTTC
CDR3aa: CASSSDRVVYEQYF

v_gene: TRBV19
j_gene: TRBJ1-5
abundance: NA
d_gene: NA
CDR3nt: TGTGCCAGTAGTATAACGCGGACACATAGCAATCAGCCCCAGCATTTT
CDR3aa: CASSITRTHSNQPQHF

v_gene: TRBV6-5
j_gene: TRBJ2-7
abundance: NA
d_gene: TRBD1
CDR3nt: TGTGCCAGCAGCTCCGGGACAGGGAGCGAGCAGTACTTC
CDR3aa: CASSSGTGSEQYF

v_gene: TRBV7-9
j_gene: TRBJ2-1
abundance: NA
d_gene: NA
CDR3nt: TGTGCCAGCAGCCAAGCGGACAATGAGCAGTTCTTC
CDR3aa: CASSQADNEQFF

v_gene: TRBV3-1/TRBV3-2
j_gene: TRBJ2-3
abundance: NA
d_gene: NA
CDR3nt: TGTGCCAGCAGCCGAGGAATAGATACGCAGTATTTT
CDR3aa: CASSRGIDTQYF

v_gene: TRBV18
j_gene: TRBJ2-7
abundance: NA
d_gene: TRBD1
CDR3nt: TGTGCCAGCTCACCATCAGGACAGGGGGGCTACGAGCAGTACTTC
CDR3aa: CASSPSGQGGYEQYF

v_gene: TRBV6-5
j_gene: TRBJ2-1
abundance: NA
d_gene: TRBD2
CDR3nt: TGTGCCAGCAAAGGGCGGGGGAGCTCCTACAATGAGCAGTTCTTC
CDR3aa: CASKGRGSSYNEQFF

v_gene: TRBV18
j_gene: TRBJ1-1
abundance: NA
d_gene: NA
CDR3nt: TGTGCCAGCTCACCACCGGACAAGAACACTGAAGCTTTCTTT
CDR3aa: CASSPPDKNTEAFF

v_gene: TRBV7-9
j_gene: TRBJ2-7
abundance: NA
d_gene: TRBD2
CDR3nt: TGTGCCAGCAGCCCCCAGGGAAGTCAAGCGGGAGGGGTAGAGCAGTACTTC
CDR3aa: CASSPQGSQAGGVEQYF

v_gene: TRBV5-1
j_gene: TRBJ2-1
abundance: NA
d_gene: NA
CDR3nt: TGCGCCAGCAGCAACGAGGGAAACAATGAGCAGTTCTTC
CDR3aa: CASSNEGNNEQFF

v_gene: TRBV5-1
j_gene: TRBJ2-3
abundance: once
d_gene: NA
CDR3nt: TGCGCCAGCCAGGACAGACCGGCTAGCACAGATACGCAGTATTTT
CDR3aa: CASQDRPASTDTQYF

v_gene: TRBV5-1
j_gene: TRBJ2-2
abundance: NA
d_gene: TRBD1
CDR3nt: TGCGCCAGCAGCCTCCGGGACAGTAGGACCGGGGAGCTGTTTTTT
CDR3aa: CASSLRDSRTGELFF

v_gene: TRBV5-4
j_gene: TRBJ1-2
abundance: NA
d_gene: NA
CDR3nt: TGTGCCAGCACCTCTCGCCAGAGCGGGGGCTACACCTTC
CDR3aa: CASTSRQSGGYTF

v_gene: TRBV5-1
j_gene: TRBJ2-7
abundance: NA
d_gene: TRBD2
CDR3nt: TGCGCCAGCAGCTTGATGGCTAGCGGGAGTACGTACGAGCAGTACTTC
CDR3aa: CASSLMASGSTYEQYF

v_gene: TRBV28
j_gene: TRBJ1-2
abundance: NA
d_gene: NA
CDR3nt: TGTGCCAGCAACATACAACAGGGCAGCGGCTACACCTTC
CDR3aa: CASNIQQGSGYTF

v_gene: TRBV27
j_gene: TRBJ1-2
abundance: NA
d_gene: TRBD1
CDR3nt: TGTGCCAGCAGGCCCTATGACAGGGTCCTTGGCTACACCTTC
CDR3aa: CASRPYDRVLGYTF

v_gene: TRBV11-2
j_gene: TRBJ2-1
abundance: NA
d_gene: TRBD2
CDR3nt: TGTGCCAGCAGCTTAGGACTAGCGGCCTACAATGAGCAGTTCTTC
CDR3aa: CASSLGLAAYNEQFF

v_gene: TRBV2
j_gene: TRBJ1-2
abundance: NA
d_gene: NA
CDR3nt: TGTGCCAGCAAGGAGAGCGGGGGAGGCTATGGCTACACCTTC
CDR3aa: CASKESGGGYGYTF

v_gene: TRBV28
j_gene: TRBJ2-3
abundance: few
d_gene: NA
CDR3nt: TGTGCCAGCAGTTTAGTGGGCTCTAGCACAGATACGCAGTATTTT
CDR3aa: CASSLVGSSTDTQYF

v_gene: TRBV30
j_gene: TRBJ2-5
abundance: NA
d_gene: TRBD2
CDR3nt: TGTGCCTGGAGTAGGAGGGAGGGTCGGGAGACCCAGTACTTC
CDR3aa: CAWSRREGRETQYF

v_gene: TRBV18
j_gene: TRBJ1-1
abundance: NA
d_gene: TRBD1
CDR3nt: TGTGCCAGCTCACCAGGTGCAGGGGGCACTGAAGCTTTCTTT
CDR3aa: CASSPGAGGTEAFF

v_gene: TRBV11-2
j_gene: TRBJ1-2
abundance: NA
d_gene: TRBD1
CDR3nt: TGTGCCAGCAGCTCGACAGGGGATATTTATGGCTACACCTTC
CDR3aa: CASSSTGDIYGYTF

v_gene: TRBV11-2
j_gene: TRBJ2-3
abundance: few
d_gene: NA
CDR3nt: TGTGCCAGCAGCTCCCCCTTGGGGGCACCTCCCCACACAGATACGCAGTATTTT
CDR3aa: CASSSPLGAPPHTDTQYF

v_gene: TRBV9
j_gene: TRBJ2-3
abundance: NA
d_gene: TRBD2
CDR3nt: TGTGCCAGCAGCAAGGGGACAGGGACTAGCGGGAAACTTGGCACAGATACGCAGTATTTT
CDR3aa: CASSKGTGTSGKLGTDTQYF

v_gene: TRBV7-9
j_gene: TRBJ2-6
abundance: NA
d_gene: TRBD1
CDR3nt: TGTGCCAGCAGCTCAGGGACAGGGGGCGCTCACGGGGCCAACGTCCTGACTTTC
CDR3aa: CASSSGTGGAHGANVLTF

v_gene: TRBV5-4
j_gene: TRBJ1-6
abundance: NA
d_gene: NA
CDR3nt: TGTGCCAGCAGCTCACCGGGAACCAGTTCACCCCTCCACTTT
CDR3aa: CASSSPGTSSPLHF

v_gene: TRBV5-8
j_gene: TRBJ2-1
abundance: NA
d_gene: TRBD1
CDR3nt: TGTGCCAGCAGCTTACGGGACAGGGGATTGATGGTTGGCGGTGAGCAGTTCTTC
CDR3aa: CASSLRDRGLMVGGEQFF

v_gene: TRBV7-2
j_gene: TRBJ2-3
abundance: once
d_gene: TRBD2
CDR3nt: TGTGCCAGCAGCTTAACGGGAGGGCCTGGGAATACGCAGTATTTT
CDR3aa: CASSLTGGPGNTQYF

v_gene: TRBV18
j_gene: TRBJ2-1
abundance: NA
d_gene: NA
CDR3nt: TGTGCCAGCTCACCACGCCCGGGTTCCTACAATGAGCAGTTCTTC
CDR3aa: CASSPRPGSYNEQFF